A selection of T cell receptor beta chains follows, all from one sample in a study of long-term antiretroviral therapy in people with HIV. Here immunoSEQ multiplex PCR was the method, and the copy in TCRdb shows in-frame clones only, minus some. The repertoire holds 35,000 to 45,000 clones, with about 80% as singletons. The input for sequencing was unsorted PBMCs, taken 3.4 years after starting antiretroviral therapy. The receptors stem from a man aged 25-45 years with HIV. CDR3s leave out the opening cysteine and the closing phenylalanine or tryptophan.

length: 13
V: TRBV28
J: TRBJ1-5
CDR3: ASSKQGALGGPQH

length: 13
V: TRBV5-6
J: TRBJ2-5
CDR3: ASSLAGPLQETQY

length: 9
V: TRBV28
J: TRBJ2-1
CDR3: ASRTYNEQF

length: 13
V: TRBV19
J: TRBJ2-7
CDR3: ASSALTRAPYEQY

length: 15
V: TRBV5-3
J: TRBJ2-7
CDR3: ARSLSVLGTSGYEQY

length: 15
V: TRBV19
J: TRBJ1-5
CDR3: ASSIRSWRQSNQPQH

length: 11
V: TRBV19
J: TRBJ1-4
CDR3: ATRLGTNEKLF

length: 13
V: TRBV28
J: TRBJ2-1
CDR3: ASSATGTPYNEQF

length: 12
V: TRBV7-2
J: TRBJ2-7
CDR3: ASSLGTQPYEQY

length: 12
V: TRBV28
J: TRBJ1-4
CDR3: ASSFSGGDEKLF

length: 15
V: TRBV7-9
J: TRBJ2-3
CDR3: ASSLVTGKGGTDTQY

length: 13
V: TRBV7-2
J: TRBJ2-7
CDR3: ASSLVGTGGYEQY

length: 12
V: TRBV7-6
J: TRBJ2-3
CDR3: ASSSAGATDTQY

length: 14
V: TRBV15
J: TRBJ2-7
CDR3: ATSTNTGTATYEQY

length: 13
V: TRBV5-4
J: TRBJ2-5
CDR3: ASSGTGAAQETQY

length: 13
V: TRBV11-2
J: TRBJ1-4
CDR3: ASSSSGGFNEKLF

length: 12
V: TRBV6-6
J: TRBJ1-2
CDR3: ASSSTGQGYGYT

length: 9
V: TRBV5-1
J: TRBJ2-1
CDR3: AVLQGGEQF

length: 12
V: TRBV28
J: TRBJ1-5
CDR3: ASSVGLGNQPQH

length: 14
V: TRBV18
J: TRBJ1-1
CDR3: ASSPQKVNLNTEAF

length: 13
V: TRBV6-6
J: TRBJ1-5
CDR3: ASSSGQGGNQPQH

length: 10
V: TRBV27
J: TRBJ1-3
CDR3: ASLGAGNTIY

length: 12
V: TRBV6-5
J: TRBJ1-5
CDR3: ASSYSGSNQPQH

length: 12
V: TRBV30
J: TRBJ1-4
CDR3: ASQGIGTNEKLF